These 10 T cell receptor beta chains share one sample of origin, sequenced in a study of cytomegalovirus exposure and HLA in healthy donors. The PCR used 60 Vbeta and 13 Jbeta primers. Generated by immunoSEQ multiplex PCR, the TCRdb table keeps only in-frame clones and is missing some. The table includes around 200,000 clones, approximately 83% detected once. Sequenced sample: PBMCs. These receptors came from a girl aged 5-17 years in good health and CMV-seronegative.

V is TRBV6-5 and J is TRBJ1-2, with TRBD1 matching 9 bases. V dropped 6 bases and J dropped 4; count of bases not matched to a gene: 9. The CDR3 has 15 residues. Germline CDR1 reads MNHEY; CDR2 reads SVGAGI. The CDR3 sequence: CASSLSGQGTYGYTF. In DNA, the CDR3 is TGTGCCAGCAGCCTATCGGGACAGGGTACCTATGGCTACACCTTC.

V usage is TRBV6-1 and J usage is TRBJ1-1; tentatively, D is TRBD1 (5 bases). The CDR3 extends over 14 amino acids. V was pared by 4 bases and J by 0 bases, with 9 bases between. Germline-derived CDR1 and CDR2 are MNHNS and SASEGT. In DNA, the CDR3 is TGTGCCAGCAGTGCTCACAGGCTGAACACTGAAGCTTTCTTT. Translation gives CASSAHRLNTEAFF.

The chain recombines TRBV19 with TRBJ1-2, with D maybe TRBD1 (6 bases). Germline assignment: CDR1 LNHDA and CDR2 SQIVND (reference sequence). The CDR3 sequence is 14 residues long. V was clipped by 6 bases and J by 8 bases, with 19 bases between them. CDR3 sequence (DNA): TGTGCCAGTAGCCCTGCGGCGATGGGGGCCGGCTACACCTTC. Encoded protein: CASSPAAMGAGYTF.

The rearrangement uses TRBV6-1 and TRBJ1-5; D not certain. The CDR3 length is 16 residues. V was shortened by 4 bases and J by 0 bases, with 13 bases between the two germline ends. Looked up from germline, CDR1 is MNHNS and CDR2 is SASEGT. The CDR3 loop reads CASSATPRYSNQPQHF. In DNA, the CDR3 is TGTGCCAGCAGTGCGACACCCCGATATAGCAATCAGCCCCAGCATTTT.

This clone was recorded a few times. V gene TRBV6-6 combines with J gene TRBJ2-7; no reliable D call. CDR3 length: 12 residues. V lost 6 bases and J 3 bases, leaving 9 bases between the germline ends. Germline V gene data show CDR1 as MNHNY and CDR2 as SVGAGI (reference sequence). CDR3 residues: CASSSSSYEQYF. The CDR3, as DNA: TGTGCCAGCAGCTCCTCCAGCTACGAGCAGTACTTC.

This chain connects TRBV4-3 to TRBJ2-2; the match to TRBD2 covers 9 bases. The V gene's germline CDR1 is LGHNA and CDR2 YSLEER. The trim removed 0 bases at V and 5 bases at J, leaving 10 bases unmatched. This CDR3 is 18 amino acids long. The CDR3 DNA reads as TGCGCCAGCAGCCAAGAAGGTTTTGCTAGCGGGGTAACCGGGGAGCTGTTTTTT. Translated: CASSQEGFASGVTGELFF.

This clone was recorded once. This chain links TRBV28 with TRBJ1-1, with D hard to call. The CDR3 totals 13 residues. The V gene lost 10 bases and the J gene lost 11 bases, with 23 bases spanning the gap. In germline, CDR1 is MDHEN, CDR2 SYDVKM. The CDR3 loop reads CAIELGRTHDAFF. Written as DNA, the CDR3 is TGTGCCATCGAGCTGGGGAGGACGCATGACGCTTTCTTT.

Only one count was recorded for this clone. A junction end diverges from the germline sequence, so it may reflect a read error. The rearrangement uses TRBV7-9 and TRBJ2-1, with D unclear. Germline CDR1 and CDR2: SEHNR and FQNEAQ (reference sequence). CDR3 length equals 12 residues. The chain's CDR3 is CSSSLLSKEQFF. In DNA form, the CDR3 reads TGTTCCAGCAGCTTATTGTCAAAAGAGCAGTTCTTC.

In its sample, this clone was seen once. This chain joins TRBV2 and TRBJ1-4; no clear D gene. The CDR3 sequence is 18 residues long. Germline V CDR1 and CDR2: SNHLY, FYNNEI. The germline V and J ends were trimmed by 7 bases and 6 bases, with 27 bases remaining between them. In nucleotides, the CDR3 is TGTGCCAGCAATGGAGGCAAAATGAACTGGGCCGGTCATGAAAAACTGTTTTTT. Translation: CASNGGKMNWAGHEKLFF.

This chain uses TRBV19 with TRBJ2-3, with 9 bases identical to TRBD2. The CDR3 contains 18 residues. The V and J ends lost 1 base and 5 bases, in that order; junction bases with no gene match: 13. The V gene's germline CDR1 is LNHDA and CDR2 SQIVND (reference sequence). The CDR3 sequence: CASSIGLVAGGPGDTQYF. The CDR3 region has the DNA TGTGCCAGTAGTATAGGATTAGTTGCGGGAGGGCCGGGAGATACGCAGTATTTT.